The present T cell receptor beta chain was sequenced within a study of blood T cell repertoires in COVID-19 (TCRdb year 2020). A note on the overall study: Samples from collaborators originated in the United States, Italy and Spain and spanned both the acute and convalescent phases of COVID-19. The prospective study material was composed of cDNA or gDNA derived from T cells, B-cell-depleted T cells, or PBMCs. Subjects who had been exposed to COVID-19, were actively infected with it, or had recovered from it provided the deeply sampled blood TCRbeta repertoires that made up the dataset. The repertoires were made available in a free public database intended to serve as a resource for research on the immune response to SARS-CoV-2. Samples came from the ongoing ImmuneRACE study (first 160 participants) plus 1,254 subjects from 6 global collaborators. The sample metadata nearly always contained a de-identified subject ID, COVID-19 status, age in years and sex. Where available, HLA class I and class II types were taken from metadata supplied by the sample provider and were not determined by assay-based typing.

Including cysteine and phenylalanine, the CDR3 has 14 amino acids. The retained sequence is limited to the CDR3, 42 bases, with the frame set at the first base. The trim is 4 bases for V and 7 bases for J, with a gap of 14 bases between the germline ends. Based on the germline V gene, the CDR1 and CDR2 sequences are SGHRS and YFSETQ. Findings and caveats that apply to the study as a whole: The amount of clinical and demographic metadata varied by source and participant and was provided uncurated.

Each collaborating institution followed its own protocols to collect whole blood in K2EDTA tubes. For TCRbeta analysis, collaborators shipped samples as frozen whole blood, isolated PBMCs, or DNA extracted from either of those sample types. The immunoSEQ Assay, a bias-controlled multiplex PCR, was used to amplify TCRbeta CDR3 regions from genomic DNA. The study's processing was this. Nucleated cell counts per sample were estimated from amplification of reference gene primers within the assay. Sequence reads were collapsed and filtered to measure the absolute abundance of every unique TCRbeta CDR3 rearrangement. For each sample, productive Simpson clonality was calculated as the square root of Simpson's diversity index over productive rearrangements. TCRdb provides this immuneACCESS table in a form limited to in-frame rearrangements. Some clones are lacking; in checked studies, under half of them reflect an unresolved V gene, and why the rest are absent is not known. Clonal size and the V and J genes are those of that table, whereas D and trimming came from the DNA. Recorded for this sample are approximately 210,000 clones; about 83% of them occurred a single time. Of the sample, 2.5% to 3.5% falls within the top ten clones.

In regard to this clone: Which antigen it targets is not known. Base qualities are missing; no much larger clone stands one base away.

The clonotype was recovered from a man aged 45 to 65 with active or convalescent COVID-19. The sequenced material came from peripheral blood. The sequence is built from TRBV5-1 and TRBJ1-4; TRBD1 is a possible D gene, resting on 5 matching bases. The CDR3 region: CASSPGLQGEKLFF. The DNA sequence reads TGCGCCAGCAGCCCGGGCCTTCAGGGTGAAAAACTGTTTTTT. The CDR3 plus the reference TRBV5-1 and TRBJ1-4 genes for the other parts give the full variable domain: KAGVTQTPRYLIKTRGQQVTLSCSPISGHRSVSWYQQTPGQGLQFLFEYFSETQRNKGNFPGRFSGRQFSNSRSEMNVSTLELGDSALYLCASSPGLQGEKLFFGSGTQLSVL.